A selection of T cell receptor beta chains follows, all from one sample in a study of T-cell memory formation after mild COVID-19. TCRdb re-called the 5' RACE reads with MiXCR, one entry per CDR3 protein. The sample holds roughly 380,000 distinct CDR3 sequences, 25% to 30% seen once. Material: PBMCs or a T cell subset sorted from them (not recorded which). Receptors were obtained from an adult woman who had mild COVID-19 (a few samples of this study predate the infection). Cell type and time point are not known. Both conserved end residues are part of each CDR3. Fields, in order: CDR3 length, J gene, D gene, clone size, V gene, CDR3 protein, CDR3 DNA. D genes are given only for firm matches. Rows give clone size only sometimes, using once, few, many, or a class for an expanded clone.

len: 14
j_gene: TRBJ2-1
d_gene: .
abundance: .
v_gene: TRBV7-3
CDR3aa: CASSQSGVGNEQFF
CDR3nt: TGTGCCAGCAGCCAGAGTGGGGTGGGCAATGAGCAGTTCTTC

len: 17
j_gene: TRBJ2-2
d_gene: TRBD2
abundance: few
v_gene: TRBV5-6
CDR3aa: CASSPVPTSVSTGELFF
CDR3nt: TGTGCCAGCAGCCCAGTCCCGACTAGCGTAAGCACCGGGGAGCTGTTTTTT

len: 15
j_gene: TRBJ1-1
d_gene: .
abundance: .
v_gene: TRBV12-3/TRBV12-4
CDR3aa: CASSLVPGSWTEAFF
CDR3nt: TGTGCCAGCAGTTTGGTCCCGGGTTCGTGGACTGAAGCTTTCTTT

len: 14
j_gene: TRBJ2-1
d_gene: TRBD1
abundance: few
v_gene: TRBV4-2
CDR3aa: CASSQQTGVGEQFF
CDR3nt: TGTGCCAGCAGCCAACAGACAGGGGTCGGTGAGCAGTTCTTC

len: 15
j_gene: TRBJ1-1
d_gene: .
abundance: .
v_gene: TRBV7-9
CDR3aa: CASSLFPPGNTEAFF
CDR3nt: TGTGCCAGCAGCTTATTTCCCCCGGGGAACACTGAAGCTTTCTTT

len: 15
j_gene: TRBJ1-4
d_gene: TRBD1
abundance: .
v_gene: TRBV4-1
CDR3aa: CASSRQTGGDEKLFF
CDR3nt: TGCGCCAGCAGCCGACAAACAGGGGGCGATGAAAAACTGTTTTTT

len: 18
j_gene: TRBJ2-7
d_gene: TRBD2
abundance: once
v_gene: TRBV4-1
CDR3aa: CASSQEPPSGGSSYEQYF
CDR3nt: TGCGCCAGCAGCCAAGAACCACCTAGCGGGGGGAGCTCCTACGAGCAGTACTTC

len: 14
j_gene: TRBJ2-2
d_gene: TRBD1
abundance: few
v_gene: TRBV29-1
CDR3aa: CSVEGQTNTGELFF
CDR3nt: TGCAGCGTTGAGGGACAGACGAACACCGGGGAGCTGTTTTTT

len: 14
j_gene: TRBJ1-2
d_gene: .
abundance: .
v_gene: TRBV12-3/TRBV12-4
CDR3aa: CASSSGITREGYTF
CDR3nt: TGTGCCAGCAGCTCCGGGATCACCCGGGAGGGCTACACCTTC

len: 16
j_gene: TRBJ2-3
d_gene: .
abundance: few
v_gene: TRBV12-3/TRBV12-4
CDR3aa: CASSPRGAGAVWVQYF
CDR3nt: TGTGCCAGCAGTCCCCGGGGGGCCGGCGCGGTGTGGGTACAGTATTTT

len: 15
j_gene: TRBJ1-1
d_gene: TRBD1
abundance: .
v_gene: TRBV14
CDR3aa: CASSQEGTANTEAFF
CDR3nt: TGTGCCAGCAGCCAAGAGGGGACAGCGAACACTGAAGCTTTCTTT

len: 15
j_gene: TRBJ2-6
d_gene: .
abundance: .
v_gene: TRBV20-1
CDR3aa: CSARGSPSGANVLTF
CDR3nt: TGCAGTGCTAGAGGGAGTCCCTCTGGGGCCAACGTCCTGACTTTC

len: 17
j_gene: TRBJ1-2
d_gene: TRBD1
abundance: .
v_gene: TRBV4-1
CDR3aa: CASSQPGTGASNYGYTF
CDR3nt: TGCGCCAGCAGCCAACCCGGGACAGGGGCTTCTAACTATGGCTACACCTTC

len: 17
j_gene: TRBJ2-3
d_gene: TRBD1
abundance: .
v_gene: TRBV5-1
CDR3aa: CASSSATGGFFTDTQYF
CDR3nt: TGCGCCAGCAGCTCGGCGACAGGGGGCTTCTTCACAGATACGCAGTATTTT

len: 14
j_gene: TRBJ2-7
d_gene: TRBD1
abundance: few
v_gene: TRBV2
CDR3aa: CASRDRGHSYEQYF
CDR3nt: TGTGCCAGCAGAGACAGGGGGCACTCCTACGAGCAGTACTTC

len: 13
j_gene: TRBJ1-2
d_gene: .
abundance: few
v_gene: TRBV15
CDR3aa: CATSRGTNYGYTF
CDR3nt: TGTGCCACCAGCAGAGGGACTAACTATGGCTACACCTTC

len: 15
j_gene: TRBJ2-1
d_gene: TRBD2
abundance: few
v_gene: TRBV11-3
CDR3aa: CASSIAGGSIYEQFF
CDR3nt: TGTGCCAGCAGCATAGCGGGAGGATCTATCTATGAGCAGTTCTTC

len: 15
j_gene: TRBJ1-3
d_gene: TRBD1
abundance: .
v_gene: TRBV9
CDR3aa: CASSSRDRGLDTIYF
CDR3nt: TGTGCCAGCAGCTCCCGGGACAGGGGTTTGGACACCATATATTTT

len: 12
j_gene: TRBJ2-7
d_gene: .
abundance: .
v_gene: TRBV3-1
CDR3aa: CASSQLGTEQYF
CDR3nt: TGTGCCAGCAGCCAACTAGGAACCGAGCAGTACTTC

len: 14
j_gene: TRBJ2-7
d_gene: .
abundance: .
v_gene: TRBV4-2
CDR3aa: CASSQDQGNGEQYF
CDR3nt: TGTGCCAGCAGCCAAGACCAAGGGAACGGCGAGCAGTACTTC

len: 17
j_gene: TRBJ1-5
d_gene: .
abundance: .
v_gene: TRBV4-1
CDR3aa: CASSQDVGTPSNQPQHF
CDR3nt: TGCGCCAGCAGCCAAGATGTGGGGACACCCAGCAATCAGCCCCAGCATTTT

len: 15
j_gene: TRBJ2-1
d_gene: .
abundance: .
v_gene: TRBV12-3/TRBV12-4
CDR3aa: CASSLQESSYNEQFF
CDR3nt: TGTGCCAGCAGTTTACAGGAGAGCTCCTACAATGAGCAGTTCTTC

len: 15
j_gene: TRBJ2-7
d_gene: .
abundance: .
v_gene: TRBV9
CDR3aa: CASSAFGGSSDEQYF
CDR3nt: TGTGCCAGCAGCGCGTTTGGGGGTAGTTCTGACGAGCAGTACTTC

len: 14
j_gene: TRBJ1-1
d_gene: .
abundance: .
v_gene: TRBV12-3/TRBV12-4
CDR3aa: CASSSGGGDTEAFF
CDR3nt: TGTGCCAGCAGTTCGGGGGGCGGGGACACTGAAGCTTTCTTT

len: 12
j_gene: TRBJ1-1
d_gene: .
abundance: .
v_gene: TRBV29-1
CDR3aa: CSARTQGTEAFF
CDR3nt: TGCAGCGCTCGGACCCAGGGGACTGAAGCTTTCTTT

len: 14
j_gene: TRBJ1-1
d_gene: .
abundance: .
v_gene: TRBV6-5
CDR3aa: CASSYDWGNTEAFF
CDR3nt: TGTGCCAGCAGTTACGACTGGGGGAACACTGAAGCTTTCTTT

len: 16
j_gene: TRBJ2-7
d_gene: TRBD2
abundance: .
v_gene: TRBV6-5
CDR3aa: CASSRTSGGYSYEQYF
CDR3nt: TGTGCCAGCAGTCGGACTAGCGGGGGGTACTCCTACGAGCAGTACTTC

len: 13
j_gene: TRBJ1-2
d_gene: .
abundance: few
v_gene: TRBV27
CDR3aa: CASSSFSGYGYTF
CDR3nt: TGTGCCAGCAGTTCATTCTCTGGCTATGGCTACACCTTC

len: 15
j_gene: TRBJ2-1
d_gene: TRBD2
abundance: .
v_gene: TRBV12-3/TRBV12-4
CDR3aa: CASSWTSGSTAEQFF
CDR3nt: TGTGCCAGCAGTTGGACTAGCGGGAGTACCGCTGAGCAGTTCTTC

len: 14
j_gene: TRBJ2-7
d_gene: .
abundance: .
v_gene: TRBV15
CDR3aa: CATSRTGASYEQYF
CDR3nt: TGTGCCACCAGCAGGACAGGTGCGAGCTACGAGCAGTACTTC

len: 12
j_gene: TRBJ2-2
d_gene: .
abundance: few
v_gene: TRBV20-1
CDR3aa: CSARDRPGELFF
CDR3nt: TGCAGTGCTAGAGATCGTCCCGGGGAGCTGTTTTTT

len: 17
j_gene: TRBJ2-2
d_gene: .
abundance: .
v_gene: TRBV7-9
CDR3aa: CASSPPLDGRNTGELFF
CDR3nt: TGTGCCAGCAGCCCACCCCTAGACGGACGGAACACCGGGGAGCTGTTTTTT

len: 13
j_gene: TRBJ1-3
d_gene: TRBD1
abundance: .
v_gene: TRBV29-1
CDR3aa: CSGQGTIGNTIYF
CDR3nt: TGCAGTGGACAGGGGACGATTGGAAACACCATATATTTT

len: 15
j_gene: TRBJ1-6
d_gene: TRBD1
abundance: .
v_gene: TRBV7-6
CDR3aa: CASSSTGGYNSPLHF
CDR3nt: TGTGCCAGCAGCTCGACAGGGGGCTATAATTCACCCCTCCACTTT

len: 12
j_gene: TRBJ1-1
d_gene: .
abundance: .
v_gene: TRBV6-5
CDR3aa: CASSSRGVRAFF
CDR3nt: TGTGCCAGCAGCTCCCGGGGGGTGCGAGCTTTCTTT

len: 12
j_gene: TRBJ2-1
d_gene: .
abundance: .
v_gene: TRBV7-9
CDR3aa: CASSRAWDEQFF
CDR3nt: TGTGCCAGCAGCCGGGCCTGGGATGAGCAGTTCTTC

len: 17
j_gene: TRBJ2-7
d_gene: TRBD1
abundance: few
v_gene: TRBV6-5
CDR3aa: CASSYKGTGTGAYEQYF
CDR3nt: TGTGCCAGCAGTTACAAGGGGACCGGGACAGGAGCATACGAGCAGTACTTC

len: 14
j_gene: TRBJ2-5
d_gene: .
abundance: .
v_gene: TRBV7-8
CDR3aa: CASSLAGDEETQYF
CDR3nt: TGTGCCAGCAGCTTAGCGGGGGACGAGGAGACCCAGTACTTC

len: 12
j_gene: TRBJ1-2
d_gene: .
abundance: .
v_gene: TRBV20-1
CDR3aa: CSAVGEEHGYTF
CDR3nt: TGCAGTGCGGTGGGGGAGGAACATGGCTACACCTTC

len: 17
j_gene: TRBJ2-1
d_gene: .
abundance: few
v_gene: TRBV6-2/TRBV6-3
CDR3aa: CASSYSRRSGGGDEQFF
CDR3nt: TGTGCCAGCAGTTACTCGAGAAGGTCAGGGGGGGGAGATGAGCAGTTCTTC

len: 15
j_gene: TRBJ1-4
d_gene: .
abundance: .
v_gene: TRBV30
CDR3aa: CAWKLLDPGDEKLFF
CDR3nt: TGTGCCTGGAAACTCTTGGACCCCGGGGATGAAAAACTGTTTTTT

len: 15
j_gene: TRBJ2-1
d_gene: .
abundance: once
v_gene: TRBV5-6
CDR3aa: CASIPRGGSYNEQFF
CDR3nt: TGTGCCAGCATCCCCAGGGGCGGGTCCTACAATGAGCAGTTCTTC

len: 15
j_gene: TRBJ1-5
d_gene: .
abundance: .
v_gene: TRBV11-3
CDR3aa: CASSRGGIGNQPQHF
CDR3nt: TGTGCCAGCAGCCGCGGGGGGATTGGCAATCAGCCCCAGCATTTT

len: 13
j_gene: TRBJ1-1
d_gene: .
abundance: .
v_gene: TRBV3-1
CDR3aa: CASSQDLGARGFF
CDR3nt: TGTGCCAGCAGCCAAGATCTGGGGGCGCGAGGTTTCTTT

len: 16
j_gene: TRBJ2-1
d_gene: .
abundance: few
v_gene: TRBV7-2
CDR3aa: CASSLAGRARYNEQFF
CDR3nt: TGTGCCAGCAGTTTGGCCGGGCGGGCCCGATACAATGAGCAGTTCTTC

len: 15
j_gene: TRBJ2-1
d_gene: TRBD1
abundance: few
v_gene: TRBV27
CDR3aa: CASGWKGANFNEQFF
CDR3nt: TGTGCCAGCGGGTGGAAGGGGGCGAATTTCAATGAGCAGTTCTTC

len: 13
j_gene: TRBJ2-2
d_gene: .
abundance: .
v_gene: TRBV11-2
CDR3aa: CASSHRPQPELFF
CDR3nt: TGTGCCAGCAGCCATAGACCACAGCCTGAGCTGTTTTTT

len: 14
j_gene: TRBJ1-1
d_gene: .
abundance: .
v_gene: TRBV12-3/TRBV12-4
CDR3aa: CASTQLLGGTEAFF
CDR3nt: TGTGCCAGCACCCAACTTTTAGGGGGAACTGAAGCTTTCTTT

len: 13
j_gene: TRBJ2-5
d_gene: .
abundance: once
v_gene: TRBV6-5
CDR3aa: CASTDPGQETQYF
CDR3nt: TGTGCCAGCACCGATCCAGGTCAGGAGACCCAGTACTTC

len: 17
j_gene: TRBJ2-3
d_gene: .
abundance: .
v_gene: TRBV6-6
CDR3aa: CASSLSSPREGADTQYF
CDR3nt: TGTGCCAGCAGTTTATCCTCCCCGAGGGAAGGGGCAGATACGCAGTATTTT

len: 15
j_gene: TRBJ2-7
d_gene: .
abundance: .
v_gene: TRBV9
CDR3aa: CASSVNPLGEYEQYF
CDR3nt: TGTGCCAGCAGCGTAAACCCGCTGGGGGAGTACGAGCAGTACTTC

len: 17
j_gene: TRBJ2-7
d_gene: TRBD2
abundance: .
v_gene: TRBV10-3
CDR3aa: CAISERLAGVVSYEQYF
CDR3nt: TGTGCCATCAGTGAGCGGCTAGCGGGAGTGGTGTCCTACGAGCAGTACTTC

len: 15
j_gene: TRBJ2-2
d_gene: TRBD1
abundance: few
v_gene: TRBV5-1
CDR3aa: CASSPGTGATGELFF
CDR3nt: TGCGCCAGCAGCCCTGGGACAGGGGCCACCGGGGAGCTGTTTTTT

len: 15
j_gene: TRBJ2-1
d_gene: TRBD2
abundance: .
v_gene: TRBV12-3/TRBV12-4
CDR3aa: CASSPLRGVGNEQFF
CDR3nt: TGTGCCAGCAGTCCCTTGCGGGGGGTCGGCAATGAGCAGTTCTTC